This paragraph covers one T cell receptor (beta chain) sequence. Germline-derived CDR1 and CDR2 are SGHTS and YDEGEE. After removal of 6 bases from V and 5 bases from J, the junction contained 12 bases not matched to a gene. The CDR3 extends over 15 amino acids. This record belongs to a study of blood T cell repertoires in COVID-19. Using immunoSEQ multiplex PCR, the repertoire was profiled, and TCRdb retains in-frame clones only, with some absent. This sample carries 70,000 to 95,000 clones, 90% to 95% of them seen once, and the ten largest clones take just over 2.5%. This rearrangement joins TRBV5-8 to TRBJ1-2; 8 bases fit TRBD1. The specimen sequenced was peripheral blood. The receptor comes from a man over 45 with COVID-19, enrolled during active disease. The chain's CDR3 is CASNPSGTGFYGYTF. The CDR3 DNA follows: TGTGCCAGCAATCCATCCGGGACAGGCTTTTATGGCTACACCTTC. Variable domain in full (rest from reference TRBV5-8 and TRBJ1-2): EAGVTQSPTHLIKTRGQQATLRCSPISGHTSVYWYQQALGLGLQFLLWYDEGEERNRGNFPPRFSGRQFPNYSSELNVNALELEDSALYLCASNPSGTGFYGYTFGSGTRLTVV.